Below, one T cell receptor beta chain is given with its context. Its antigen remains unidentified. This record comes from a study of T cell repertoires in cytomegalovirus infection. Study context: Carrying CMV and the relevant HLA type showed in public TCR beta signatures. Study-wide points: In two of eight donors, the top clonotype was HLA-C-restricted CMV-specific. Carriage of CMV together with the relevant HLA was identifiable through cumulative public TCR beta family frequency.

TCRdb reprocessed the reads with MiXCR, giving one entry per CDR3 protein. The sample has around 740,000 distinct CDR3 sequences, about 40% seen once. The germline V gene encodes CDR1 SGHRS and CDR2 YFSETQ. CDR3 length: 16 amino acids. V gave up 4 bases and J gave up 3 bases, with 19 bases separating them. The source material was PBMCs. The chain is built from TRBV5-1 and TRBJ2-5; D unresolved. This TCR derives from a human donor in good health (CMV status not recorded). Some clones in this sample may be carry-over from other donors' samples. The CDR3 region is CASSALGPPVKETQYF. CDR3 nucleotides: TGCGCCAGCAGCGCCCTTGGACCCCCCGTGAAAGAGACCCAGTACTTC.